The entry below describes one T cell receptor (beta chain). There is no known antigen for this receptor. Base qualities are missing; no much larger clone stands one base away. These data are taken from a study of blood T cell repertoires in COVID-19 (dated by TCRdb to 2018 to 2021). Regarding the complete study: Samples covering the acute and convalescent phases of COVID-19 were provided by collaborators in the United States, Italy and Spain. The samples were drawn from two sources: the first 160 participants of the ongoing ImmuneRACE study, and some 1,300 subjects contributed by 6 global collaborators. The repertoires were released in a freely available public database intended as a resource for research on the immune response to SARS-CoV-2. A de-identified subject ID, COVID-19 status, age in years and sex were almost always included in the sample metadata. The material from the prospective study consisted of cDNA or gDNA derived from T cells, B-cell-depleted T cells, or PBMCs. Subjects who had been exposed to COVID-19, were actively infected with it, or had recovered from it provided the deeply sampled blood TCRbeta repertoires that made up the dataset. Where available, HLA class I and class II types were obtained from metadata supplied by the sample provider rather than from assay-based typing. Study-wide findings and limitations: How much clinical and demographic metadata was included differed by source and by participant, and the metadata was provided uncurated.

TCRbeta CDR3 regions were amplified from genomic DNA by means of the immunoSEQ Assay, a bias-controlled multiplex PCR. As for the original processing: Nucleated cell counts per sample were estimated from amplification of reference gene primers within the assay. To quantify the absolute abundance of each unique TCRbeta CDR3 rearrangement, sequence reads were collapsed and filtered. For each sample, productive Simpson clonality was calculated as the square root of Simpson's diversity index over productive rearrangements. In TCRdb, the immuneACCESS table is reduced to in-frame sequences with V and J assigned. These tables do not hold every clone; where another copy was compared, an unresolved V gene accounts for under half, and the others remain unexplained. V, J and clone size are those of that table, while D and trimming were read from the DNA. The sample data list roughly 290,000 clones, and about 90% of these were observed just once. The top ten hold less than 2% of the sample.

V is cut back by 3 bases and J by 3 bases, with 7 bases in the junction unmatched. The germline V gene yields SGHVS for CDR1 and FQNEAQ for CDR2. From its cysteine to its phenylalanine, the CDR3 spans 15 amino acids. Only the CDR3 portion is preserved as DNA: 45 bases, with reading frame beginning at the first base. Participants in the prospective study were enrolled through a virtual design, were aged about 18 to 100 years, and lived in roughly 25 United States geographic areas. In the prospective study, participants were assigned to cohorts based on the clinical history participants reported in a screening survey and a study questionnaire. In the prospective study, mobile phlebotomists collected whole blood, serum and a nasopharyngeal or oropharyngeal swab from each participant. Additional blood draws and questionnaires over a 2-month period could optionally be provided by prospective study participants. Blood samples from the prospective study were shipped frozen or at room temperature prior to DNA extraction.

This sequence originates from a young woman with acute COVID-19. The V and J segments used are TRBV7-8 and TRBJ2-7; 8 bases in the junction line up with TRBD1. Sequenced input: PBMCs or T cells enriched from blood (not recorded which). The CDR3 reads as follows: CASSFIGQGHYEQYF. Here is the DNA: TGTGCCAGCAGCTTCATCGGACAGGGACACTACGAGCAGTACTTC.